This entry concerns a single TCR beta chain. Cohort assignment relied on participant-reported clinical history. The entry originates in a study of blood T cell repertoires in COVID-19. The CDR3 spans 13 residues. With V trimmed by 4 bases and J by 4 bases, 3 bases remained unmatched. From germline, CDR1 is LNHDA and CDR2 SQIVND (reference sequence). In the study's own analysis: Counts of nucleated cells, estimated from reference gene primer amplification, were obtained. Assay used: immunoSEQ multiplex PCR; TCRdb lists only in-frame clones, some missing. V and J calls and clone size follow that table, whereas D and trimming were derived from the DNA. The table lists approximately 170,000 clones, around 88% of them singletons.

The chain carries TRBV19 and TRBJ2-5; 7 nucleotides agree with TRBD1. The clonotype was recovered from a woman in her forties or fifties in a cohort exposed to, infected with or recovered from COVID-19 (not recorded which). Sequencing used PBMCs or T cells enriched from blood (not recorded which). In nucleotides, the CDR3 is TGTGCCAGTAGTACCAGACAGGGAGAGACCCAGTACTTC. Its protein product is CASSTRQGETQYF.